This section outlines one T cell receptor (beta chain) sequence together with its context. Germline-derived CDR1 and CDR2 are SGHTA and FQGNSA. The ends were cut back, 5 bases at V and 4 bases at J, with 5 bases in the middle. This CDR3 comprises 11 residues. Generated by immunoSEQ multiplex PCR, the TCRdb table keeps only in-frame clones and is missing some. The table shows approximately 1.4 million clones, with approximately 98% occurring only once. The sample comes from a study of shared clonotypes between healthy human individuals. Study-level background: Per donor, CD8 memory used one plate, CD8 naive used two, CD4 memory used three and CD4 naive used three.

Material: naive CD4+ T cells sorted from blood. The subset: CD45RA+ positively selected. This sequence originates from a man younger than 40 in good health. The chain has TRBV7-2 and TRBJ1-1; D gene ambiguous. This CDR3 is CASSPTTEAFF. The CDR3, as DNA: TGTGCCAGCAGCCCAACCACTGAAGCTTTCTTT.